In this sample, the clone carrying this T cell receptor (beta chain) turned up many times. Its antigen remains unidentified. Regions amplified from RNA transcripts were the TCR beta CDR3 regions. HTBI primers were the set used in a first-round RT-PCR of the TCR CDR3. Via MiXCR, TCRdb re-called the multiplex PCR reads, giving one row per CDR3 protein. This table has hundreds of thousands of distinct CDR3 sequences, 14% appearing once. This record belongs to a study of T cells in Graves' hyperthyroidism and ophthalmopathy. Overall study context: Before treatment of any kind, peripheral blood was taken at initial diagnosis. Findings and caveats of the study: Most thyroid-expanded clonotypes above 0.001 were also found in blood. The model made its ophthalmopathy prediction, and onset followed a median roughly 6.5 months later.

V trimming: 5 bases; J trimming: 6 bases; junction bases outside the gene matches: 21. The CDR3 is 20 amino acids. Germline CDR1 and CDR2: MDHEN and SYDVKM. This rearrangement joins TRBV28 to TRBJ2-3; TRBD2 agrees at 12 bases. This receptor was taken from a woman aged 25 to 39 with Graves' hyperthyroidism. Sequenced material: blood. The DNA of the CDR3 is TGTGCCAGCAGTCGGAGATTACGCGGACTAGCGGGGTTCCTCGCCGATACGCAGTATTTT. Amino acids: CASSRRLRGLAGFLADTQYF.